Listed below are T cell receptor beta chains from one sample, sequenced in a study of CD8 T cells in Susac syndrome. TCRdb independently ran MiXCR on the immunoSEQ multiplex PCR reads; one entry per CDR3 protein. The table includes 150,000 to 200,000 distinct CDR3 sequences, approximately 94% detected once. The material sequenced was CD4+ T cells from PBMCs. These TCRs come from a human donor in good health. The conserved cysteine and the conserved F or W are not part of the CDR3 here. A D gene is named only where the DNA matches it firmly.

>.|TRBV14
ASSRVGGTGELF
>.|TRBV5-1
ASSPTETYEQY
>TRBD2|TRBV18
ASSLTTSGTYEQF
>.|TRBV4-3
ASSQEPPPYEQY
>.|TRBV7-2
ASSLGTSGSIQY
>.|TRBV20-1
SASGVRSDTQY
>.|TRBV4-3
ASSLLLGRDTGELF
>.|TRBV27
ASSALEPRWRSVAF
>TRBD1|TRBV29-1
SVEGDREGNYGYT
>TRBD1|TRBV11-1
ASSARDRAHEQY
>TRBD2|TRBV4-3
ASSQRTGLAGAADTQY
>.|TRBV20-1
SAPWAGRYTGELF
>.|TRBV6-5
ASRRGQLKAGYT
>.|TRBV29-1
SVVTPPYTDTQY
>.|TRBV24-1
ATSHYEQY
>.|TRBV30
AWSDTRNYGYT
>TRBD1|TRBV12-3/TRBV12-4
ASSSGQGGGDTQY
>.|TRBV28
ASTGTSNYGYT
>.|TRBV14
ASSPRGLHNYGYT
>TRBD2|TRBV7-2
ASSLGQGGYEQY
>.|TRBV30
ASASPFYEQY
>.|TRBV29-1
SVGKRPDGYEQY
>TRBD1|TRBV6-2/TRBV6-3
ASSYETGVFNEQF
>.|TRBV11-2
ASSLPGEQF
>.|TRBV3-1
ASSPLAGYYEQY
>.|TRBV9
ASSVDAGGNQPQH
>.|TRBV20-1
SAPGHYSNQPQH
>.|TRBV9
ASSVRPESIYEQY
>.|TRBV30
AWQTSYEQY
>.|TRBV12-3/TRBV12-4
ASSLPEGAGANVLT
>.|TRBV28
ASMSTIFPNEQF
>TRBD2|TRBV15
ATSRDQGLAENNEQF
>.|TRBV27
ASSLRVYTEAF
>.|TRBV15
ATSRDVGNSYEQY
>TRBD2|TRBV28
ASGWEVAGGRGANVLT
>.|TRBV20-1
SARRGGLGEQY
>TRBD1|TRBV7-2
ASSFSGGLSNTEAF
>TRBD2|TRBV5-1
ASNLGIAGGGEQF
>.|TRBV30
AWSRTSNYGYT
>TRBD1|TRBV3-1
ASSGGTGQPQH
>.|TRBV5-1
ASSNMGVGANVLT
>.|TRBV20-1
SARRETNTEAF
>TRBD1|TRBV14
ASRGTGARYNEQF
>TRBD1|TRBV30
AWSLVGGNYGYT
>.|TRBV20-1
SARVLTDTQY
>.|TRBV29-1
SATAASSYEQY
>.|TRBV27
ASSSQNGLASTDTQY